The clone carrying this T cell receptor beta chain was detected a few times. Its antigen is not identified. Libraries were prepared by immunoSEQ multiplex PCR; TCRdb keeps only in-frame clonotypes and omits some of them. The table has 8,500 to 9,500 clones, about 61% seen once; the top ten hold roughly 27%. The data originate from a study of T cells in pancreatic ductal adenocarcinoma. General study findings and limits: Tumor and blood clonality did not differ significantly, about 0.12 versus 0.079. Enrichment of CD45RO+ effector over naive T cells in tumors may bias clonality.

Selected pancreatic ductal adenocarcinoma patients had undergone surgery without neoadjuvant therapy. The CDR3 is 13 residues long. CDR1 is SGHTA and CDR2 is FQGNSA in the germline V gene. Trimming stripped 1 base from V and 2 bases from J, with 4 bases between. The V call is TRBV7-2, the J call TRBJ2-3; D is unresolved. Specimen: pancreatic tumor tissue. This TCR derives from a human donor with pancreatic ductal adenocarcinoma. CDR3 in amino acids: CASSLGITDTQYF. The CDR3 region has the DNA TGTGCCAGCAGCTTAGGGATCACAGATACGCAGTATTTT.